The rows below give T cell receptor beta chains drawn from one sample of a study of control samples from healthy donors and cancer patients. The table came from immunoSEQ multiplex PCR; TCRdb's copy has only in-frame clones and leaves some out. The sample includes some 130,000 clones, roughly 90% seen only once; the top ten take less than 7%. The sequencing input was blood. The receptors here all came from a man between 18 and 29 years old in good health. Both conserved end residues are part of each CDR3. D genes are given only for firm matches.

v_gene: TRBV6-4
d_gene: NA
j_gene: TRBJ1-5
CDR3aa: CASSVSPTGPQHF
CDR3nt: TGTGCCAGCAGTGTATCACCGACAGGGCCCCAGCATTTT

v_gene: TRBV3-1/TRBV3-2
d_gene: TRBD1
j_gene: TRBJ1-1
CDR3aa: CASSQGTSGGTEAFF
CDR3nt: TGTGCCAGCAGCCAAGGTACCTCAGGGGGCACTGAAGCTTTCTTT

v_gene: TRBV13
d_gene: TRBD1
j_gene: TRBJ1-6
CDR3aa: CASSLGTGGYNSPLHF
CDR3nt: TGTGCCAGCAGCTTAGGCACAGGGGGCTATAATTCACCCCTCCACTTT

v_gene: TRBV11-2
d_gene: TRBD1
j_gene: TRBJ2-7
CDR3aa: CASSLTGTGYRRSSEQYF
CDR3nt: TGTGCCAGCAGCTTGACCGGGACAGGCTATCGAAGGAGTTCCGAGCAGTACTTC

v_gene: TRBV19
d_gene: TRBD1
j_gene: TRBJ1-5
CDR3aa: CASSFSDRVNQPQHF
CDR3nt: TGTGCCAGTAGTTTCTCGGACAGGGTCAATCAGCCCCAGCATTTT

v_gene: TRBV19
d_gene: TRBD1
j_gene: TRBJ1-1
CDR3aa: CASSIKGALRTEAFF
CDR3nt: TGTGCCAGTAGTATCAAGGGGGCGCTAAGGACTGAAGCTTTCTTT

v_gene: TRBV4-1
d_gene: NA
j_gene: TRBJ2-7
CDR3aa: CASSQGPRAFLYEQYF
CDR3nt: TGCGCCAGCAGCCAAGGGCCGCGGGCGTTCCTCTACGAGCAGTACTTC

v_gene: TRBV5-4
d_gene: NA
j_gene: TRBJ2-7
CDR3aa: CASSPTGTEPYEQYF
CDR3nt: TGTGCCAGCAGCCCCACGGGGACCGAACCCTACGAGCAGTACTTC

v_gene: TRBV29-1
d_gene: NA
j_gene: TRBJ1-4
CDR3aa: CGATGLGANEKLFF
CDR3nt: TGCGGCGCCACAGGGTTGGGTGCTAATGAAAAACTGTTTTTT

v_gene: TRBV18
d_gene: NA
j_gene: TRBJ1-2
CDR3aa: CASSQQAGDGYTF
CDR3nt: TGTGCCAGCTCCCAACAGGCTGGGGATGGCTACACCTTC

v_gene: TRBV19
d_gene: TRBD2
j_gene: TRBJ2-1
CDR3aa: CASSLRLAGGYNEQFF
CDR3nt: TGTGCCAGTAGTCTCCGACTAGCGGGGGGCTACAATGAGCAGTTCTTC

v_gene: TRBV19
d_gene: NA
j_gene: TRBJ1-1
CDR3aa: CASSPLGRRDTEAFF
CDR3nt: TGTGCCAGTAGTCCCCTTGGGCGAAGAGACACTGAAGCTTTCTTT

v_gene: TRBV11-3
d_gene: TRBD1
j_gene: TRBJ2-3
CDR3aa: CASSLGGQGRHTQYF
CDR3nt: TGTGCCAGCAGCTTAGGGGGACAGGGGCGGCATACGCAGTATTTT